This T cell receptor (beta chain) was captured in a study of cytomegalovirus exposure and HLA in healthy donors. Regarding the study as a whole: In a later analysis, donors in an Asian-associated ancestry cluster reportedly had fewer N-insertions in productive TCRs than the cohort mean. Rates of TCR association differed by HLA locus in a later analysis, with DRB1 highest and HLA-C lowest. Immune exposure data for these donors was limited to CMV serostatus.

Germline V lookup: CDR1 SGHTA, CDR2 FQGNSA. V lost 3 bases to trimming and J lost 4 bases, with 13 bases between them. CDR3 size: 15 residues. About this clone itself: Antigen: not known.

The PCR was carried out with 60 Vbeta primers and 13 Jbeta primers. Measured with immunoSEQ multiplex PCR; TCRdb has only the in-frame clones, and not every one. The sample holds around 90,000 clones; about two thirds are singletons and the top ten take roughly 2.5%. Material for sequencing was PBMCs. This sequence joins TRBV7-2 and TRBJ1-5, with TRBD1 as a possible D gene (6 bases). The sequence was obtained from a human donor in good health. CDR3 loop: CASSFSRDTNQPQHF. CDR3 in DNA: TGTGCCAGCAGCTTCAGCCGGGACACAAATCAGCCCCAGCATTTT.